The present TCR beta chain was sequenced within a study of T cell responses to AZD1222 COVID-19 vaccine (dated by TCRdb to the early 2020s). Broadly, across the study: A total of approximately 240 trial participants underwent TCR sequencing, of whom nearly 210 received two doses of AZD1222 and about 26 received two doses of the MenACWY control vaccine. Trial participants were enrolled by age into 18-55, 56-69 and 70-plus year subgroups, with approximately 160, 26 and 62 TCR-sequenced participants respectively. Overall results and qualifications from the work: The 56-69-year group was small, and its depth increase did not reach significance, likely because of low power. Because no samples from the day 14 peak response were available, repertoires could be characterized only after the peak T cell response. The vaccine-associated CD4 TCRs covered the entire spike protein, and the dominant responses fell in regions 160-218 and 743-854. After two AZD1222 doses, spike-specific TCR breadth and depth were significantly higher than at day 0 and than in MenACWY recipients. Conclusions about previously exposed vaccinees were limited because only six or seven AZD1222 recipients were SARS-CoV-2 seropositive at baseline. Participants were mostly white British and included more females than males, and it was suggested by the authors that clonal diversity may have been underestimated. Nearly half of unique spike-specific TCRs reportedly recognized epitopes outside regions mutated in the B.1.351 and B.1.1.7 variants.

To note about this clone: The clone's antigen remains unknown. Base qualities are not at hand, and no much larger clone is one base apart.

The CDR3 regions of human TCRbeta chains were analyzed by immunosequencing. On the authors' methods: TCRs in the repertoires were matched against a reference library of SARS-CoV-2-specific TCRs that had been generated with the MIRA antigen-specificity platform. Breadth was defined as the fraction of unique TCRs that were SARS-CoV-2-associated. Depth was defined as the fraction of total T cells that were SARS-CoV-2-associated. Each spike-specific TCR was assigned to its reactive spike region and to a CD4 or CD8 class using the MIRA data. Log10-transformed breadth and depth values were compared by one-way ANOVA with Sidak's multiple comparisons tests. Sourced from immuneACCESS, this table was stored by TCRdb with only in-frame sequences that have V and J called. A share of the clones is absent; for the studies checked, an unresolved V gene accounts for under half, and the remainder has no known explanation. The D gene and trimming were derived from the DNA, and the V and J assignments and clone size from that table. This sample holds over 100,000 clones; approximately 86% were observed only once. The top ten clones comprise over 10% of the sample.

From its cysteine to its phenylalanine, the CDR3 spans 15 amino acids. Just the 45-base CDR3 DNA is kept, in frame starting at base 1. V is cut back by 4 bases and J by 4 bases, with 6 bases in the junction unmatched. The germline V gene encodes CDR1 SGDLS and CDR2 YYNGEE. The time point label corresponds to: baseline before first vaccination. The treatment or condition label here, explained by the study, means: meningococcal conjugate vaccine given as trial control. Vaccinee samples were obtained from the UK trials COV001 and COV002, which included a single-blind randomized controlled phase 2/3 trial of AZD1222 (ChAdOx1 nCoV-19) in healthy adults. For TCRbeta chain sequencing, PBMC samples were collected from trial participants at day 0 and at day 28 after the second dose.

The chain is encoded by TRBV9 joined to TRBJ1-3; 9 nucleotides in the junction match TRBD1. This specimen was peripheral blood, taken on day 0 of MenACWY control vaccination. This receptor was obtained from an adult in good health. CDR3 reads: CASSLRDREGNTIYF. The nucleotide sequence reads TGTGCCAGCAGCCTGCGGGACAGGGAAGGAAACACCATATATTTT. This CDR3, with the reference TRBV9 and TRBJ1-3 proteins standing in past its ends, gives the full variable domain DSGVTQTPKHLITATGQRVTLRCSPRSGDLSVYWYQQSLDQGLQFLIQYYNGEERAKGNILERFSAQQFPDLHSELNLSSLELGDSALYFCASSLRDREGNTIYFGEGSWLTVV.